This T cell receptor (beta chain) is from a study of blood T cell repertoires in COVID-19. In the study overall: The origin of the acute and convalescent COVID-19 samples was the United States, Italy and Spain. Nucleic acid was either cDNA or gDNA, and it came from T cells, B-cell-depleted T cells, or PBMCs.

Germline V gene sequence: CDR1 SEHNR, CDR2 FQNEAQ (reference sequence). This CDR3 is built from 15 residues. Trimming removed 3 bases from V and 2 bases from J, with 12 bases in between. Measured with immunoSEQ multiplex PCR; TCRdb has only the in-frame clones, and not every one. Of a few hundred thousand clones listed, 85% to 90% were seen once; the top ten hold approximately 3.5%. Source material: PBMCs or T cells enriched from blood (not recorded which). This receptor was obtained from a woman between 18 and 30 years old in a cohort exposed to, infected with or recovered from COVID-19 (not recorded which). This sequence joins TRBV7-9 and TRBJ2-3; D may be TRBD2 (6 bases). Here the CDR3 DNA reads TGTGCCAGCAGCTTGGCGGGACGATCCACAGATACGCAGTATTTT. As protein: CASSLAGRSTDTQYF.